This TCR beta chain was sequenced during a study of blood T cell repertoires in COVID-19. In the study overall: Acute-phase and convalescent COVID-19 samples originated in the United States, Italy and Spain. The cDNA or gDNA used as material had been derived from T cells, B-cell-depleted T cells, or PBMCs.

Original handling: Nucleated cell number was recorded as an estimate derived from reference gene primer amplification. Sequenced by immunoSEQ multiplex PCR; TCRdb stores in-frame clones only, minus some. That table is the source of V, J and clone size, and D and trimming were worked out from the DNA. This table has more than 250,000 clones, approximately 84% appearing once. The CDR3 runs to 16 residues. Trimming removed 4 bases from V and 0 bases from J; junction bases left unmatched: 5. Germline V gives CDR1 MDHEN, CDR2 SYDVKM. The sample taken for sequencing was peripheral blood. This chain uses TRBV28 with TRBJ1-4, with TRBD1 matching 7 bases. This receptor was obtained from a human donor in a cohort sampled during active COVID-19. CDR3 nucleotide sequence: TGTGCCAGCAGTTCCATGGGGACAGCAACTAATGAAAAACTGTTTTTT. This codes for CASSSMGTATNEKLFF.